These T cell receptor beta chains were read from a single sample in a study of shared clonotypes between healthy human individuals. Libraries were prepared by immunoSEQ multiplex PCR; TCRdb keeps only in-frame clonotypes and omits some of them. The sample carries some 790,000 clones, just under 75% recorded once. The specimen sequenced was memory CD4+ T cells sorted from blood. Receptor source: a woman in her twenties or thirties in good health. Each CDR3 is given without its conserved first and last residue. A D gene is named only where the DNA matches it firmly.

d_gene: TRBD2; v_gene: TRBV2; CDR3aa: ASSKRTSGPYNEQF
d_gene: TRBD2; v_gene: TRBV6-5; CDR3aa: ASRTRLAGDNEQF
d_gene: TRBD1; v_gene: TRBV7-2; CDR3aa: ASSLAGTDSNYGYT
d_gene: .; v_gene: TRBV5-1; CDR3aa: ASSRDGHQNEQF
d_gene: TRBD2; v_gene: TRBV7-3; CDR3aa: ASSRAGGPYEQY
d_gene: .; v_gene: TRBV9; CDR3aa: ASSLRGSNTEAF
d_gene: TRBD1; v_gene: TRBV28; CDR3aa: ASRKTGDNEQF
d_gene: .; v_gene: TRBV6-6; CDR3aa: ATKTSYEQY
d_gene: .; v_gene: TRBV11-2; CDR3aa: ASSLELAANEQF
d_gene: .; v_gene: TRBV2; CDR3aa: ASSDGTSYTGELF
d_gene: .; v_gene: TRBV7-9; CDR3aa: ASSLSQGNQPQH
d_gene: .; v_gene: TRBV29-1; CDR3aa: SVGTGAGQPQH
d_gene: .; v_gene: TRBV20-1; CDR3aa: SASGAEQY
d_gene: .; v_gene: TRBV5-5; CDR3aa: ASSFDLGEETQY
d_gene: .; v_gene: TRBV27; CDR3aa: ASSPRVFGDTQY
d_gene: .; v_gene: TRBV27; CDR3aa: ASSQDSGTQY
d_gene: TRBD2; v_gene: TRBV25-1; CDR3aa: ASSEGASGRESETQY
d_gene: .; v_gene: TRBV9; CDR3aa: ASSRSRDHEQF
d_gene: .; v_gene: TRBV7-7; CDR3aa: ASSTYVVDTQY
d_gene: .; v_gene: TRBV2; CDR3aa: ASSQNKGNVEKLF
d_gene: TRBD2; v_gene: TRBV11-2; CDR3aa: ASSFGTSGSGETQY
d_gene: .; v_gene: TRBV7-9; CDR3aa: ASSLAGALSYEQY
d_gene: .; v_gene: TRBV28; CDR3aa: ASTDGGETQY
d_gene: .; v_gene: TRBV18; CDR3aa: ASSPSVAGQETQY
d_gene: TRBD1; v_gene: TRBV5-1; CDR3aa: ASRPTGVVEQY
d_gene: .; v_gene: TRBV18; CDR3aa: ASSPRQELYEQY
d_gene: TRBD1; v_gene: TRBV7-8; CDR3aa: ASSLRQGTTNEKLF
d_gene: .; v_gene: TRBV28; CDR3aa: ASGSTGVTGNGYT
d_gene: .; v_gene: TRBV7-9; CDR3aa: ASSLGLAPSTEQF
d_gene: .; v_gene: TRBV6-6; CDR3aa: ASSYSRGFDGYT
d_gene: .; v_gene: TRBV7-9; CDR3aa: ASSSDWARDYGYT
d_gene: .; v_gene: TRBV6-5; CDR3aa: ASSWSAGANVLT
d_gene: TRBD1; v_gene: TRBV27; CDR3aa: ASSLRQGYSGNTIY
d_gene: .; v_gene: TRBV19; CDR3aa: ASSKQESGELF
d_gene: TRBD2; v_gene: TRBV5-1; CDR3aa: ASSLASGLLADTQY
d_gene: TRBD2; v_gene: TRBV5-1; CDR3aa: ASSRGHGTGTSGRRTDTQY
d_gene: .; v_gene: TRBV5-6; CDR3aa: ASSLSLGDSPLH
d_gene: .; v_gene: TRBV5-8; CDR3aa: ASSFLTGSNQPQH
d_gene: .; v_gene: TRBV11-2; CDR3aa: ASSSRGSETDTQY
d_gene: TRBD1; v_gene: TRBV10-3; CDR3aa: AIRNKGQANYGYT